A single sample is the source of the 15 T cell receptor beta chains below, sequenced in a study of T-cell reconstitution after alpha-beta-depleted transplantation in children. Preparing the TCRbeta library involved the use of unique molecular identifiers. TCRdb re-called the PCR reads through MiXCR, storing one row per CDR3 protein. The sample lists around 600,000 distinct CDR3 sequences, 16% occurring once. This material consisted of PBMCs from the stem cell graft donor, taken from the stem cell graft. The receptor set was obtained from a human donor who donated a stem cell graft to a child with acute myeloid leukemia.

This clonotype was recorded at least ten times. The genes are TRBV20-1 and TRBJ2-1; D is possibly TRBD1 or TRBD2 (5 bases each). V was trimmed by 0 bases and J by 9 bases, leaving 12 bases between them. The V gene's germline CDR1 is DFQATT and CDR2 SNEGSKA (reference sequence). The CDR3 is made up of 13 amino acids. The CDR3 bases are TGCAGTGCTAGAGACTTGAGGGGCACTGAGCAGTTCTTC. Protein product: CSARDLRGTEQFF.

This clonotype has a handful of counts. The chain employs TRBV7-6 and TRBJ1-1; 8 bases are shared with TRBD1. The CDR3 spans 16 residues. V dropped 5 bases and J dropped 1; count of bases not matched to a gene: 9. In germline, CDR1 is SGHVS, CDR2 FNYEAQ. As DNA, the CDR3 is TGTGCCAGCAGCCTCGACTGGACAGGGCCGAACACTGAAGCTTTCTTT. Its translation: CASSLDWTGPNTEAFF.

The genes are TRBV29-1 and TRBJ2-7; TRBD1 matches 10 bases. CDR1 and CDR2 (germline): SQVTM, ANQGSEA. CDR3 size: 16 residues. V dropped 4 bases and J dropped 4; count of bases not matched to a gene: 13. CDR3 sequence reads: CSVVGGDRGSGYEQYF. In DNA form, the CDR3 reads TGCAGCGTTGTGGGCGGGGACAGGGGATCTGGGTACGAGCAGTACTTC.

CDR3 DNA sequence: TGTGCCAGCAGCAATGACGGGACCGGGGAGCTGTTTTTT. Its translation is CASSNDGTGELFF. V is TRBV9 and J is TRBJ2-2; D is unresolved. Trimming took 4 bases from V and 5 from J, leaving 9 bases between them. The CDR3 totals 13 residues. The V gene's germline CDR1 is SGDLS and CDR2 YYNGEE.

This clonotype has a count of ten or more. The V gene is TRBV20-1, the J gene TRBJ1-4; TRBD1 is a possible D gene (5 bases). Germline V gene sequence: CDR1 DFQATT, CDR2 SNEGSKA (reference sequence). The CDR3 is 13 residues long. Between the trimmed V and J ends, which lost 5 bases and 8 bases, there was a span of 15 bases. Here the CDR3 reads CSASTGSGEKLFF. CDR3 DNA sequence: TGCAGTGCTTCGACTGGGTCAGGGGAAAAACTGTTTTTT.

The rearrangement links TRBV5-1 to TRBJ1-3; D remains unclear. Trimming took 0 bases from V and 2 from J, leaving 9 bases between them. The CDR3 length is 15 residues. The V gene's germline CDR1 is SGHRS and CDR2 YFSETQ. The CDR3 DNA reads TGCGCCAGCAGCTTGGCAGGAGAACCTGGAAACACCATATATTTT. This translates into CASSLAGEPGNTIYF.

CDR3 nucleotide sequence: TGCAGTGCTAGAGATGGTAATAGCGGGGGGTTAAGCTCCTACAATGAGCAGTTCTTC. Its translation: CSARDGNSGGLSSYNEQFF. The V gene is TRBV20-1, the J gene TRBJ2-1; 10 bases align to TRBD2. CDR3 size: 19 residues. Germline values: CDR1 DFQATT, CDR2 SNEGSKA (reference sequence). The V gene end was trimmed by 0 bases and the J gene end by 0 bases; junction bases not matched to a gene: 11.

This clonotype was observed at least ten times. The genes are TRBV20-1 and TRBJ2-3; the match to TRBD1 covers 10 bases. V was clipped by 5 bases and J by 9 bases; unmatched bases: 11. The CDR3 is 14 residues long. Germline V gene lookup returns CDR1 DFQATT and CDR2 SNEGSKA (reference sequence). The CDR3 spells CSAPGTGALRTQYF. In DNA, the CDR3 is TGCAGTGCTCCCGGGACAGGGGCTCTAAGGACGCAGTATTTT.

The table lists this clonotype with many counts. The CDR3 coding sequence is TGTGCCAGCAGCCCATCCCGGGAGGATACGCAGTATTTT. Protein: CASSPSREDTQYF. The genes are TRBV12-3 or TRBV12-4 and TRBJ2-3; D might be TRBD2 (6 bases). V was shortened by 6 bases and J by 6 bases, with 13 bases between the two germline ends. This CDR3 spans 13 amino acids.

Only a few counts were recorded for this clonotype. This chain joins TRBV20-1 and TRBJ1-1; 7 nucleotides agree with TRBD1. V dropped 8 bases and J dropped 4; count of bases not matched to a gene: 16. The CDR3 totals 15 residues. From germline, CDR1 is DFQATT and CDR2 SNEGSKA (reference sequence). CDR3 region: CSPVWTGQIPTEAFF. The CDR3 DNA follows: TGCAGTCCCGTTTGGACAGGCCAAATTCCCACTGAAGCTTTCTTT.

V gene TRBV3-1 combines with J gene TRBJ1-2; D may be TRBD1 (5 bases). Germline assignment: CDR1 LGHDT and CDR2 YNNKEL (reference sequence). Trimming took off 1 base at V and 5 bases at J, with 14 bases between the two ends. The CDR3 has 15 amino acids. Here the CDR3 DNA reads TGTGCCAGCAGCCAAGCCGGGACCTCGGGATATGGCTACACCTTC. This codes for CASSQAGTSGYGYTF.

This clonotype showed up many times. The CDR3 sequence: CASSKLQGDEQYV. The CDR3 DNA reads as TGTGCCAGCAGCAAACTCCAAGGGGACGAGCAGTACGTC. The chain recombines TRBV21-1 with TRBJ2-7; TRBD1, as called in the table, went unchecked against the DNA. TRBV21-1 is a recognized pseudogene. This CDR3 is 13 amino acids long.

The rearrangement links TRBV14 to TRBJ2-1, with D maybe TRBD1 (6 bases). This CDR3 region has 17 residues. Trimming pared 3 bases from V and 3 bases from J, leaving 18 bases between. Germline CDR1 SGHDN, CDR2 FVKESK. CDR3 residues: CASSHTVAGVNYNEQFF. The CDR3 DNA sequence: TGTGCCAGCAGCCACACAGTAGCAGGGGTTAACTACAATGAGCAGTTCTTC.

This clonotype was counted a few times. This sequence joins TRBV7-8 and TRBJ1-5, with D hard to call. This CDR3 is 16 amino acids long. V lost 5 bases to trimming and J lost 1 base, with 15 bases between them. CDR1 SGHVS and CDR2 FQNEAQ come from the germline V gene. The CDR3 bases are TGTGCCAGCAGCGGACGGGAACGGAGAAGCAATCAGCCCCAGCATTTT. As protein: CASSGRERRSNQPQHF.

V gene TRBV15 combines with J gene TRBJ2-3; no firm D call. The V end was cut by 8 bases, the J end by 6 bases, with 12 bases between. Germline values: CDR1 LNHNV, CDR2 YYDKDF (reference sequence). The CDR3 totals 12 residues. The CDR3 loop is CATSAPPDTQYF. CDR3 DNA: TGTGCCACCTCCGCCCCGCCGGATACGCAGTATTTT.